Described below is a single T cell receptor (beta chain) sequence and its context. Produced via immunoSEQ multiplex PCR; TCRdb's table is partial and in-frame only. The sample lists around 67,000 clones, about four fifths occurring once. The data were obtained in a study of OX40 agonist ivuxolimab in advanced cancers. The clonotype was recovered from an adult with an advanced solid tumor such as melanoma, head and neck, liver or kidney cancer. Here the sequenced sample was CD4+ or CD8+ T cells sorted from blood, taken in a trial of the OX40 agonist ivuxolimab.

This CDR3 reads CASVRGIETQYF. The CDR3 bases are TGTGCCAGCGTCAGGGGCATCGAGACCCAGTACTTC. The V call is TRBV5-6, the J call TRBJ2-5, with a weak D call TRBD1 (6 bases). This CDR3 spans 12 amino acids. Trimming stripped 7 bases from V and 5 bases from J, with 12 bases between. CDR1 is SGHDT, CDR2 YYEEEE, per germline.